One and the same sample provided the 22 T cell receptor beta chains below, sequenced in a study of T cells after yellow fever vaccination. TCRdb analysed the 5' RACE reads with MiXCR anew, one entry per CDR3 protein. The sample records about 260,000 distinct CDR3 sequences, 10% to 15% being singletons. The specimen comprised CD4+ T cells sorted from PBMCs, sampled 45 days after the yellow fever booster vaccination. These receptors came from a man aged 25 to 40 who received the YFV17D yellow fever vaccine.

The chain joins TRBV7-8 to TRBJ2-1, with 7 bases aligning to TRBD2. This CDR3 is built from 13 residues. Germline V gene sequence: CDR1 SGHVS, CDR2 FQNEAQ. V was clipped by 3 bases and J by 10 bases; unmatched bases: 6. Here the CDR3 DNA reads TGTGCCAGCAGCTTTTTAGCGGGTGGGGAGCAGTTCTTC. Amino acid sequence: CASSFLAGGEQFF. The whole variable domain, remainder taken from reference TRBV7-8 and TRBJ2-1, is GAGVSQSPRYKVAKRGQDVALRCDPISGHVSLFWYQQALGQGPEFLTYFQNEAQLDKSGLPSDRFFAERPEGSVSTLKIQRTQQEDSAVYLCASSFLAGGEQFFGPGTRLTVL.

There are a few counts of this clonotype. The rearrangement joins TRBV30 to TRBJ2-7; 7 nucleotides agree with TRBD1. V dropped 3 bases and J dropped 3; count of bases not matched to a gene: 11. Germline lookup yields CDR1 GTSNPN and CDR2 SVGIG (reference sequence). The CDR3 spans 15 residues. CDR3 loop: CAWSPPGTVLYEQYF. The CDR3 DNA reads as TGTGCCTGGAGCCCCCCCGGGACAGTCCTCTACGAGCAGTACTTC.

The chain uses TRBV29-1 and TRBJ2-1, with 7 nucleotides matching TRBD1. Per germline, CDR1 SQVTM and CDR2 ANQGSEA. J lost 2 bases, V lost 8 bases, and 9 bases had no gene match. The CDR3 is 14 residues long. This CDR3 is CSFTGQAPYNEQFF. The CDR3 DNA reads TGCAGCTTCACCGGACAGGCTCCCTACAATGAGCAGTTCTTC.

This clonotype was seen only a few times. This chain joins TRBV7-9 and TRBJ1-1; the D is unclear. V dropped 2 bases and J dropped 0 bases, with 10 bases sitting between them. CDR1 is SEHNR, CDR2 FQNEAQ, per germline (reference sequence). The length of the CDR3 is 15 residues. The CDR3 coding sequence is TGTGCCAGCAGCTTAAAAGACCGTGTGAACACTGAAGCTTTCTTT. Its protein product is CASSLKDRVNTEAFF.

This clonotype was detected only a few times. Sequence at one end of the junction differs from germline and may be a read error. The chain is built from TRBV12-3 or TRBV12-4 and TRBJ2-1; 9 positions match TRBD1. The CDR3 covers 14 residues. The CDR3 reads CATSLQGAYNEQFF. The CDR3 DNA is TGTGCCACCAGTTTACAGGGGGCATACAATGAGCAGTTCTTC.

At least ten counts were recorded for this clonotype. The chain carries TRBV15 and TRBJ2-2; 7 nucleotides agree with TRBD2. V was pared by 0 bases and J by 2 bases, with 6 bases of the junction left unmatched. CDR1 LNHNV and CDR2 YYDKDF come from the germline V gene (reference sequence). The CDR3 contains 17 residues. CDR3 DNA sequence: TGTGCCACCAGCAGAGATGATGGGACTAAAAACACCGGGGAGCTGTTTTTT. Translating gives CATSRDDGTKNTGELFF.

CDR3 amino acids: CASSLVGGHLSTDTQYF. In nucleotides, the CDR3 is TGTGCCAGCAGCTTAGTAGGCGGGCACCTTAGCACAGATACGCAGTATTTT. The chain has TRBV7-2 and TRBJ2-3; TRBD2 might be the D (5 bases). The CDR3 is 17 amino acids. CDR1 is SGHTA and CDR2 is FQGNSA in the germline V gene. Trimming removed 1 base from V and 0 bases from J, with 14 bases in between.

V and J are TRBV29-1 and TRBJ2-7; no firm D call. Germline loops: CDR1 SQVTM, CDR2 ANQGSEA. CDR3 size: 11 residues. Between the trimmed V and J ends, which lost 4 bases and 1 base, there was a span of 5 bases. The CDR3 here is CSVVSSYEQYF. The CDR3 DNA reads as TGCAGCGTTGTAAGTTCCTACGAGCAGTACTTC.

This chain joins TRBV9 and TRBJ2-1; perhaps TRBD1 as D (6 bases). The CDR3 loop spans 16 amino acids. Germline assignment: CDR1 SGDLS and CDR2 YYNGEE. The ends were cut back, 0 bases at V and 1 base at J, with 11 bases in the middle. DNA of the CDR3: TGTGCCAGCAGCGTAGAGGCACAGGGTTCCTACAATGAGCAGTTCTTC. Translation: CASSVEAQGSYNEQFF.

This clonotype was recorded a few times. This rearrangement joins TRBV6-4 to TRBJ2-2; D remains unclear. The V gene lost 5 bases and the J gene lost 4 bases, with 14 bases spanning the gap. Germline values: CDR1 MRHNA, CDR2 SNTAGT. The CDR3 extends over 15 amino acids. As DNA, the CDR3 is TGTGCCAGCAGTCGAGAGGCTGGCTTCACCGGGGAGCTGTTTTTT. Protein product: CASSREAGFTGELFF.

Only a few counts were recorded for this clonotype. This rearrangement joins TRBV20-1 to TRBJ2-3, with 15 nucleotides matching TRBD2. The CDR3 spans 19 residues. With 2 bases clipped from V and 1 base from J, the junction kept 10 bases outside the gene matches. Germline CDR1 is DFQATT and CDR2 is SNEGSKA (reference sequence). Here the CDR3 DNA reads TGCAGTGCTAGAAGTGGGACTAGCGGGAGGTTATACGGCACAGATACGCAGTATTTT. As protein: CSARSGTSGRLYGTDTQYF.

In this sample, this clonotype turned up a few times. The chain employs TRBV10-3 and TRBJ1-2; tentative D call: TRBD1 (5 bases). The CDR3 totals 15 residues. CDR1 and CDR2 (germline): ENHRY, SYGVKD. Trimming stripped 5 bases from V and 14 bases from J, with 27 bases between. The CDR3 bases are TGTGCCATCAGTACGTTAAACCCGGGACTTTCGGCCACTACCTTC. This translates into CAISTLNPGLSATTF.

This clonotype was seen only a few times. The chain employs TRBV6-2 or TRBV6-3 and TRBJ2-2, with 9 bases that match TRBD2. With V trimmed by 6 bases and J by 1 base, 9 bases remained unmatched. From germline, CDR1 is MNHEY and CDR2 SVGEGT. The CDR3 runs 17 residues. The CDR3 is CASSLNSGRQNTGELFF. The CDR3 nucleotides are TGTGCCAGCAGCCTAAATAGCGGGAGACAGAACACCGGGGAGCTGTTTTTT.

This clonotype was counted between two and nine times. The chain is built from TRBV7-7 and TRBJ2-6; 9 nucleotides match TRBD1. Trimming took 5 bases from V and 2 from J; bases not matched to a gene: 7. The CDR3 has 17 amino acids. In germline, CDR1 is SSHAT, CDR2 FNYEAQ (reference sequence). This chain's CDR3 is CASSTGQGGTGANVLTF. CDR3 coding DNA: TGTGCCAGCAGCACGGGACAGGGAGGCACTGGGGCCAACGTCCTGACTTTC.

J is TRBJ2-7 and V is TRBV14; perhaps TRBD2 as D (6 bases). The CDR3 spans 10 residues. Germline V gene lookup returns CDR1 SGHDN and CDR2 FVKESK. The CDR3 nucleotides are TGTGACTCGGGGGACTACGAGCAGTACTTC. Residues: CDSGDYEQYF. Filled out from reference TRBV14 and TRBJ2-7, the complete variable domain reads EAGVTQFPSHSVIEKGQTVTLRCDPISGHDNLYWYRRVMGKEIKFLLHFVKESKQDESGMPNNRFLAERTGGTYSTLKVQPAELEDSGVYFCDSGDYEQYFGPGTRLTVT.

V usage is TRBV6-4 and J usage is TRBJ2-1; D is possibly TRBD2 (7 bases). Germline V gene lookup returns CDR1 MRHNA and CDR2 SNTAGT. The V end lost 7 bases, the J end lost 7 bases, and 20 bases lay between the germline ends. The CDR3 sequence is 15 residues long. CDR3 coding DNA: TGTGCCAGCACACCGGACAGCCTGGGGGGGAATGAGCAGTTCTTC. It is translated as CASTPDSLGGNEQFF.

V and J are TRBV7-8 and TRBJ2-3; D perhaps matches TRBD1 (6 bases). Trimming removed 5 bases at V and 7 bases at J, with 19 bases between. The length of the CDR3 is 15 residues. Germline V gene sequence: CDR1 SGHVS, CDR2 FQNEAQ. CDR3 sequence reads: CASSTQGSSKNTQYF. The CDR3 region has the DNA TGTGCCAGCAGCACGCAGGGGAGTAGTAAAAATACGCAGTATTTT.

The CDR3 reads CSVPLAGVNEQFF. CDR3 coding DNA: TGCAGTGTCCCACTAGCGGGAGTCAATGAGCAGTTCTTC. This chain uses TRBV20-1 with TRBJ2-1, with 11 bases aligning to TRBD2. V trimming: 7 bases; J trimming: 6 bases; junction bases outside the gene matches: 5. Germline V gene sequence: CDR1 DFQATT, CDR2 SNEGSKA (reference sequence). The CDR3 consists of 13 residues.

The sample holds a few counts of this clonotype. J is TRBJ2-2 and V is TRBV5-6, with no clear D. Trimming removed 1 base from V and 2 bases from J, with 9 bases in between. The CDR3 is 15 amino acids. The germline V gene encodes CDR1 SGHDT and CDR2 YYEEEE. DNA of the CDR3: TGTGCCAGCAGCTTGCCAAGACTTAACACCGGGGAGCTGTTTTTT. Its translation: CASSLPRLNTGELFF.

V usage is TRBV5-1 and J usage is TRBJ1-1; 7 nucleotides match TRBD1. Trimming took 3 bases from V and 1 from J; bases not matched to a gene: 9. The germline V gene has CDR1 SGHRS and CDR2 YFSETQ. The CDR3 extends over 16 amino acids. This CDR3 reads CASSSDPTGKNTEAFF. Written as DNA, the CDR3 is TGCGCCAGCAGCTCAGACCCGACAGGGAAGAACACTGAAGCTTTCTTT. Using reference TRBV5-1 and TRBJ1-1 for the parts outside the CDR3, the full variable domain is KAGVTQTPRYLIKTRGQQVTLSCSPISGHRSVSWYQQTPGQGLQFLFEYFSETQRNKGNFPGRFSGRQFSNSRSEMNVSTLELGDSALYLCASSSDPTGKNTEAFFGQGTRLTVV.

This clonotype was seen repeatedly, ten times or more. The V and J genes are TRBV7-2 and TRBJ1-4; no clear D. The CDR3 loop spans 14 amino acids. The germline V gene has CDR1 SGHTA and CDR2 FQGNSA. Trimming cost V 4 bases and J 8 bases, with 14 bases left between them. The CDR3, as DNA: TGTGCCAGCAGCTCCTCCCCCAAGACCGAAAAACTGTTTTTT. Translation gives CASSSSPKTEKLFF.

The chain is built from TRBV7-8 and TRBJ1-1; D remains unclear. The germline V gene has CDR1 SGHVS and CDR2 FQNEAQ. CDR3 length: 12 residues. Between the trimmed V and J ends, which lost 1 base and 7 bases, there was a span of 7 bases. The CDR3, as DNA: TGTGCCAGCAGCTTAGACCGGAGTGAAGCTTTCTTT. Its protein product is CASSLDRSEAFF.